This T cell receptor (beta chain) came from a study of blood T cell repertoires in COVID-19. Study-level information: The origin of the acute and convalescent COVID-19 samples was the United States, Italy and Spain.

Looked up from germline, CDR1 is SGHDN and CDR2 is FVKESK. V was cut by 4 bases and J by 3 bases, with 4 bases left in between. The CDR3 runs to 12 residues. The table came from immunoSEQ multiplex PCR; TCRdb's copy has only in-frame clones and leaves some out. Of 100,000 to 150,000 clones listed, approximately 84% are singletons. The rearrangement joins TRBV14 to TRBJ1-3, with no clear D. The receptor was isolated from a woman older than 75 with acute or convalescent COVID-19. The sequencing sample was made of peripheral blood. The CDR3 nucleotides are TGTGCCAGCAGCCCCAGTGGAAACACCATATATTTT. The encoded protein is CASSPSGNTIYF.